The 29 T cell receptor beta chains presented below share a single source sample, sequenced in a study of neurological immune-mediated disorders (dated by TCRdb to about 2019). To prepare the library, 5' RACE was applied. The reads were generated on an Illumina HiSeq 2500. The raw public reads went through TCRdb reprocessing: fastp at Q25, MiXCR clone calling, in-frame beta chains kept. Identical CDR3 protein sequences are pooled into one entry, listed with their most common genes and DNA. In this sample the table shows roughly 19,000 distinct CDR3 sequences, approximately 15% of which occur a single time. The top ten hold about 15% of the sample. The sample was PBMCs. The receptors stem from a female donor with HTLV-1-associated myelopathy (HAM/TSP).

CDR3 region: CASSLSSGGGTGELFF. CDR3 in DNA: TGTGCCAGCAGCTTATCATCGGGGGGTGGGACCGGGGAGCTGTTTTTT. V and J are TRBV7-2 and TRBJ2-2, with 7 positions matching TRBD2. Germline CDR1 reads SGHTA; CDR2 reads FQGNSA. This CDR3 has 16 amino acids. Trimming at V came to 2 bases and at J to 5 bases, leaving 8 bases not matched to a gene. Looking up the rest from reference TRBV7-2 and TRBJ2-2 gives the full variable domain: GAGVSQSPSNKVTEKGKDVELRCDPISGHTALYWYRQSLGQGLEFLIYFQGNSAPDKSGLPSDRFSAERTGGSVSTLTIQRTQQEDSAVYLCASSLSSGGGTGELFFGEGSRLTVL.

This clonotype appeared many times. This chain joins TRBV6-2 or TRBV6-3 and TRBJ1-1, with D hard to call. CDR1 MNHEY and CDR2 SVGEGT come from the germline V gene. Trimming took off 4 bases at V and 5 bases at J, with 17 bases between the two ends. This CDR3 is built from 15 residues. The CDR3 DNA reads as TGTGCCAGCAGTTTCGCACGACTCAGAGAGACTGAAGCTTTCTTT. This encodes CASSFARLRETEAFF.

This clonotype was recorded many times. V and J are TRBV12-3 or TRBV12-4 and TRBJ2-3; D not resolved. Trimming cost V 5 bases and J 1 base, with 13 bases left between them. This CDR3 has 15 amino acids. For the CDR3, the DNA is TGTGCCAGCAGTCCTACACAGAAGGGCACAGATACGCAGTATTTT. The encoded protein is CASSPTQKGTDTQYF.

For the CDR3, the DNA is TGCAGTGCTAGAGCCGGGACCCTTGGACTCGGCGAAAAACTGTTTTTT. The encoded protein is CSARAGTLGLGEKLFF. V is TRBV20-1 and J is TRBJ1-4; perhaps TRBD1 as D (5 bases). Trimming left V 1 base short and J 8 bases short, with 20 bases between. This CDR3 contains 16 residues. Germline loops: CDR1 DFQATT, CDR2 SNEGSKA (reference sequence).

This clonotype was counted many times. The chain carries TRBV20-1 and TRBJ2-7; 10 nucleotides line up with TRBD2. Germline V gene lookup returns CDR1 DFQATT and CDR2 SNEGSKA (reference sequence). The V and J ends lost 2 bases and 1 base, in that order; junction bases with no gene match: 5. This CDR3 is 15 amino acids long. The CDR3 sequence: CSARRRLAGSYEQYF. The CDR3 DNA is TGCAGTGCTAGACGCAGACTAGCGGGTTCCTACGAGCAGTACTTC.

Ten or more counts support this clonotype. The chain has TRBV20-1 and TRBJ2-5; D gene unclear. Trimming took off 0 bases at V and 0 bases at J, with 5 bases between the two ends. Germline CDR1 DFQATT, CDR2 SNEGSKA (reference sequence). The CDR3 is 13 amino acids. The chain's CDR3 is CSARDLYQETQYF. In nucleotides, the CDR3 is TGCAGTGCTAGAGACCTGTACCAAGAGACCCAGTACTTC.

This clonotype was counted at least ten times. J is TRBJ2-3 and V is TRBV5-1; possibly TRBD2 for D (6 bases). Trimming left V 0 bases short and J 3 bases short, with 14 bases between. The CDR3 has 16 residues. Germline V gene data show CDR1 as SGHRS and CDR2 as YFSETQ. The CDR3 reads CASSLGAGGRTDTQYF. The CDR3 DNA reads TGCGCCAGCAGCTTGGGGGCCGGGGGAAGAACAGATACGCAGTATTTT. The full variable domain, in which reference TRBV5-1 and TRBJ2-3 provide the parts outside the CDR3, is KAGVTQTPRYLIKTRGQQVTLSCSPISGHRSVSWYQQTPGQGLQFLFEYFSETQRNKGNFPGRFSGRQFSNSRSEMNVSTLELGDSALYLCASSLGAGGRTDTQYFGPGTRLTVL.

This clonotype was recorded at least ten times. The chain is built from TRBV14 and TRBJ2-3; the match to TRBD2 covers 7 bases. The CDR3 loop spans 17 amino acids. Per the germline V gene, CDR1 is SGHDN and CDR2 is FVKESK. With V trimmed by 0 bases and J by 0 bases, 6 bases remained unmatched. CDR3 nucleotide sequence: TGTGCCAGCAGCCAAGATCCAGCGGGGACTAGCACAGATACGCAGTATTTT. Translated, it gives CASSQDPAGTSTDTQYF. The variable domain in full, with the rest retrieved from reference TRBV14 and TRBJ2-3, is EAGVTQFPSHSVIEKGQTVTLRCDPISGHDNLYWYRRVMGKEIKFLLHFVKESKQDESGMPNNRFLAERTGGTYSTLKVQPAELEDSGVYFCASSQDPAGTSTDTQYFGPGTRLTVL.

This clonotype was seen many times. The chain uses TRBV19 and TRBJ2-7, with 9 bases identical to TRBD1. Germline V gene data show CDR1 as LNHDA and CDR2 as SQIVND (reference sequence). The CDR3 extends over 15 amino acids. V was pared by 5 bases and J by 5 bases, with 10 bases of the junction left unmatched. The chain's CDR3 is CASSLRTGAPNEQYF. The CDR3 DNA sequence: TGTGCCAGTAGTCTCAGGACAGGGGCCCCGAACGAGCAGTACTTC.

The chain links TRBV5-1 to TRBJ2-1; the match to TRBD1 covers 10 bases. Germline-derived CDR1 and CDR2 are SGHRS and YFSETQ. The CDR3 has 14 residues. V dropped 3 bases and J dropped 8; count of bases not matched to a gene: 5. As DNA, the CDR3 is TGCGCCAGCAGCTCGGACAGGGGGGCCCATGAGCAGTTCTTC. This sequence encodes CASSSDRGAHEQFF. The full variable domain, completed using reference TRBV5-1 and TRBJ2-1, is KAGVTQTPRYLIKTRGQQVTLSCSPISGHRSVSWYQQTPGQGLQFLFEYFSETQRNKGNFPGRFSGRQFSNSRSEMNVSTLELGDSALYLCASSSDRGAHEQFFGPGTRLTVL.

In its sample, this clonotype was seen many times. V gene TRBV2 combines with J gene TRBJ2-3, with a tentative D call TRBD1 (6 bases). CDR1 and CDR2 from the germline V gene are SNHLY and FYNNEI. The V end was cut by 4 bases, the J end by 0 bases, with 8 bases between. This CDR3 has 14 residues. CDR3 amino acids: CASSGGPSTDTQYF. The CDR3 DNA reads TGTGCCAGCAGTGGGGGGCCCAGCACAGATACGCAGTATTTT.

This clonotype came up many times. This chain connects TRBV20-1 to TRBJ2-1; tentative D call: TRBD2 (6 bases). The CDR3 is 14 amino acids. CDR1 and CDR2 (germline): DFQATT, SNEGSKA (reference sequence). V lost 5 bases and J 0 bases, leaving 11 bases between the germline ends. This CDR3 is CSARRAGSYNEQFF. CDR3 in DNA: TGCAGTGCTCGGAGGGCGGGCTCCTACAATGAGCAGTTCTTC.

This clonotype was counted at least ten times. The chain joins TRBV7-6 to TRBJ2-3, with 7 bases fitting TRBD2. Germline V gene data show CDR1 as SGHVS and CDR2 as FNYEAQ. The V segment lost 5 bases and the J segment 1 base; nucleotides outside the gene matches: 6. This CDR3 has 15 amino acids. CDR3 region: CASSRGSGGTDTQYF. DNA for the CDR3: TGTGCCAGCAGCCGCGGGAGTGGAGGCACAGATACGCAGTATTTT.

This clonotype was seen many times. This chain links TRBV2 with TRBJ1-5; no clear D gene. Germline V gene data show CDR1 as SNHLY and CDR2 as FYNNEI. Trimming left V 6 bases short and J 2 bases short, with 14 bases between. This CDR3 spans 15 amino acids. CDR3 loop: CASRATVRGNQPQHF. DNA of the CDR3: TGTGCCAGCAGGGCTACAGTTAGGGGCAATCAGCCCCAGCATTTT.

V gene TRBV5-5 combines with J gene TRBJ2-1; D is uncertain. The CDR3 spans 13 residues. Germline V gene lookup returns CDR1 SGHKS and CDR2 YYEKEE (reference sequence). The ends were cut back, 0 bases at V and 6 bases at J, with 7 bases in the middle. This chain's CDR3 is CASSLEPRNEQFF. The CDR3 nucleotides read TGTGCCAGCAGCTTGGAACCGCGCAATGAGCAGTTCTTC. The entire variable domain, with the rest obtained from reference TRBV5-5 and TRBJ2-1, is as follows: DAGVTQSPTHLIKTRGQQVTLRCSPISGHKSVSWYQQVLGQGPQFIFQYYEKEERGRGNFPDRFSARQFPNYSSELNVNALLLGDSALYLCASSLEPRNEQFFGPGTRLTVL.

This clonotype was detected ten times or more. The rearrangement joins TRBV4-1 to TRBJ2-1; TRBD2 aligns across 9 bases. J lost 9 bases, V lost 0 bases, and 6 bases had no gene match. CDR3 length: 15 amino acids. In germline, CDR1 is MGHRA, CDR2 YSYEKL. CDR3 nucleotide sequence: TGCGCCAGCAGCCAAGAGAGCGGGGGGCCTGGTGAGCAGTTCTTC. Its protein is CASSQESGGPGEQFF.

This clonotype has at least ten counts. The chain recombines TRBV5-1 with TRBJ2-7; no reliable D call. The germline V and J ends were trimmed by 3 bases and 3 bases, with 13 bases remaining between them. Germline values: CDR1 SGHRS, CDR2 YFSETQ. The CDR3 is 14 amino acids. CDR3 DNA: TGCGCCAGCAGCTCCTCCGGCGCTCTCTACGAGCAGTACTTC. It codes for CASSSSGALYEQYF.

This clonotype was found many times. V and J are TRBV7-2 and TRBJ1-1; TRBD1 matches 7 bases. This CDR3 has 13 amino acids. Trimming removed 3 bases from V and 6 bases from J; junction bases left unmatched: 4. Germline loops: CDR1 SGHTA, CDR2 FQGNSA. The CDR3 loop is CASSLDRLSEAFF. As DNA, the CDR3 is TGTGCCAGCAGCTTGGACAGGCTCTCTGAAGCTTTCTTT. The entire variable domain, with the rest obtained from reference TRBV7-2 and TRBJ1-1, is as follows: GAGVSQSPSNKVTEKGKDVELRCDPISGHTALYWYRQSLGQGLEFLIYFQGNSAPDKSGLPSDRFSAERTGGSVSTLTIQRTQQEDSAVYLCASSLDRLSEAFFGQGTRLTVV.

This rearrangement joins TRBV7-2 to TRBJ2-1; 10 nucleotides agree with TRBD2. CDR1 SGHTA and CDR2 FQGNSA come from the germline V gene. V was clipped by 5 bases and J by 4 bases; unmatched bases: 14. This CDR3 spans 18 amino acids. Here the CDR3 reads CASSTRVSGGTTYNEQFF. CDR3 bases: TGTGCCAGCAGCACTAGGGTTAGCGGGGGGACTACATACAATGAGCAGTTCTTC.

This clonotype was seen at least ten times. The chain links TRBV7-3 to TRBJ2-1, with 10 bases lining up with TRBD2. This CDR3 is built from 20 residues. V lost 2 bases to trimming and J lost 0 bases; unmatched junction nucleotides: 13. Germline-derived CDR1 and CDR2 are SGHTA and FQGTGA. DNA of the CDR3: TGTGCCAGCAGCTTAGTTAGCGGGAGGAGTCGGCCGATCTCCTACAATGAGCAGTTCTTC. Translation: CASSLVSGRSRPISYNEQFF. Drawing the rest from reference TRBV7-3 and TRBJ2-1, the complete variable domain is GAGVSQTPSNKVTEKGKYVELRCDPISGHTALYWYRQSLGQGPEFLIYFQGTGAADDSGLPNDRFFAVRPEGSVSTLKIQRTERGDSAVYLCASSLVSGRSRPISYNEQFFGPGTRLTVL.

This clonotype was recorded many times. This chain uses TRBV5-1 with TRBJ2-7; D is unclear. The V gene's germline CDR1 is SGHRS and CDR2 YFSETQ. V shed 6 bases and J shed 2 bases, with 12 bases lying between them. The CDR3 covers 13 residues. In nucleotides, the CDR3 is TGCGCCAGCAAGGAACAGACGACCTACGAGCAGTACTTC. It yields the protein CASKEQTTYEQYF.

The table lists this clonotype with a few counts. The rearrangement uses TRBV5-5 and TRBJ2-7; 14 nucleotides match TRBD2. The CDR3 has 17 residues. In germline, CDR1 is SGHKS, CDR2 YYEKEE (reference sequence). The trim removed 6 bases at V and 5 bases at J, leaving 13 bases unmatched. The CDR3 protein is CASINSGGLAGVNEQYF. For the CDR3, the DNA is TGTGCCAGCATAAATTCGGGGGGACTAGCGGGAGTCAACGAGCAGTACTTC. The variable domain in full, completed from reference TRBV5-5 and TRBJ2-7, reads DAGVTQSPTHLIKTRGQQVTLRCSPISGHKSVSWYQQVLGQGPQFIFQYYEKEERGRGNFPDRFSARQFPNYSSELNVNALLLGDSALYLCASINSGGLAGVNEQYFGPGTRLTVT.

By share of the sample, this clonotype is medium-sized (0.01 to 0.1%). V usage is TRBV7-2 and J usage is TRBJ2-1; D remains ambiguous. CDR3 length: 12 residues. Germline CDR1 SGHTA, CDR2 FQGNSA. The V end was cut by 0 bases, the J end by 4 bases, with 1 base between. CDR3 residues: CASSLAYNEQFF. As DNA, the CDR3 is TGTGCCAGCAGCTTAGCGTACAATGAGCAGTTCTTC.

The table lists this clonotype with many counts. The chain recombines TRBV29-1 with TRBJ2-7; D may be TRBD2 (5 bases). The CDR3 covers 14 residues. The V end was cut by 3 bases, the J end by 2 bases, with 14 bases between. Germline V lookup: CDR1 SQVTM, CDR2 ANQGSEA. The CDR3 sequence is CSVESSFGTYEQYF. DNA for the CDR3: TGCAGCGTTGAGTCATCATTCGGGACCTACGAGCAGTACTTC.

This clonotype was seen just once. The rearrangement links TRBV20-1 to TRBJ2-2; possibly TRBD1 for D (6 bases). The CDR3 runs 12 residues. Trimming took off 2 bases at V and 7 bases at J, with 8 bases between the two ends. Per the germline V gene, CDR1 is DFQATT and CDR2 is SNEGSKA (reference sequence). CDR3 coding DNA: TGCAGTGCTAGACAGGGGAACGGGGAGCTGTTTTTT. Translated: CSARQGNGELFF.

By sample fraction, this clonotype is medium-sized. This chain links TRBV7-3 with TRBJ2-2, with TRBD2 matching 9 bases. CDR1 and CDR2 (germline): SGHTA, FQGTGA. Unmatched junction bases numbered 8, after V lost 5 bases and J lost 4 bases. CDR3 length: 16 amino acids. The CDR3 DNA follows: TGTGCCAGCAGCCCCGGGACTAGCCGGGCCACCGGGGAGCTGTTTTTT. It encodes CASSPGTSRATGELFF.

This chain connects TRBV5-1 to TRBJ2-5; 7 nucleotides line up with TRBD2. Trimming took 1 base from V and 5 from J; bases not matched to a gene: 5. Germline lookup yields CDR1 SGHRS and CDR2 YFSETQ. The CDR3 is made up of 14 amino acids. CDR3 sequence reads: CASSLIRGDETQYF. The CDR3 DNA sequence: TGCGCCAGCAGCTTGATCCGGGGGGACGAGACCCAGTACTTC. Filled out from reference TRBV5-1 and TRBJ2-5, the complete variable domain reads KAGVTQTPRYLIKTRGQQVTLSCSPISGHRSVSWYQQTPGQGLQFLFEYFSETQRNKGNFPGRFSGRQFSNSRSEMNVSTLELGDSALYLCASSLIRGDETQYFGPGTRLLVL.

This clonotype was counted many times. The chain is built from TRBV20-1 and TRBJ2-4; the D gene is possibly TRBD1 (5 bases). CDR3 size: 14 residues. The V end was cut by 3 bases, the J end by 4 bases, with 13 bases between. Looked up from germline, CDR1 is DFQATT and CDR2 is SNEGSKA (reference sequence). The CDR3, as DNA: TGCAGTGCTAGGATTGGGGCGCGGAAAAACATTCAGTACTTC. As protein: CSARIGARKNIQYF.

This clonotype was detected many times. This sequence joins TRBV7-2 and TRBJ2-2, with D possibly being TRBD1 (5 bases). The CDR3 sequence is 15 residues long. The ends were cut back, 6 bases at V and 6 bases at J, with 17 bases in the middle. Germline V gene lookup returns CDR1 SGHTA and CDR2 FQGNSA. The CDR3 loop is CASRASPRVAGELFF. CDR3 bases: TGTGCCAGCAGGGCGAGCCCCAGGGTGGCCGGGGAGCTGTTTTTT.